These 20 T cell receptor beta chains were all obtained from the same sample, sequenced in a study of OX40 agonist ivuxolimab in advanced cancers. The data were produced by immunoSEQ multiplex PCR, yet TCRdb's version contains in-frame clones alone and is incomplete. The sample contains 40,000 to 50,000 clones, 86% of which appear only once. Sequences were derived from CD4+ or CD8+ T cells sorted from blood, sampled in a trial of the OX40 agonist ivuxolimab. These TCRs come from an adult with an advanced solid tumor such as melanoma, head and neck, liver or kidney cancer.

The gene calls are TRBV29-1 and TRBJ1-4; D unresolved. CDR3 size: 11 residues. The V gene's germline CDR1 is SQVTM and CDR2 ANQGSEA. Trimming shortened V by 6 bases and J by 6 bases, and 8 bases separated the two germline ends. CDR3 nucleotide sequence: TGCAGCGTGGTCACCTATGAAAAACTGTTTTTT. It yields the protein CSVVTYEKLFF. Full variable domain (rest looked up from reference TRBV29-1 and TRBJ1-4): SAVISQKPSRDICQRGTSLTIQCQVDSQVTMMFWYRQQPGQSLTLIATANQGSEATYESGFVIDKFPISRPNLTFSTLTVSNMSPEDSSIYLCSVVTYEKLFFGSGTQLSVL.

The chain is built from TRBV7-9 and TRBJ2-7; 8 bases line up with TRBD2. CDR1 and CDR2 from the germline V gene are SEHNR and FQNEAQ (reference sequence). Trimming removed 3 bases from V and 2 bases from J; junction bases left unmatched: 3. The CDR3 totals 14 residues. CDR3 sequence: CASSLEAGAYEQYF. Written as DNA, the CDR3 is TGTGCCAGCAGCTTGGAAGCGGGAGCCTACGAGCAGTACTTC.

V is TRBV9 and J is TRBJ1-1; D may be TRBD1 (5 bases). The CDR3 totals 15 residues. The germline gives CDR1 SGDLS, CDR2 YYNGEE. V shed 0 bases and J shed 1 base, with 10 bases lying between them. CDR3 nucleotide sequence: TGTGCCAGCAGCGTAGCTGGCAGGGCGAACACTGAAGCTTTCTTT. Protein: CASSVAGRANTEAFF.

The chain links TRBV7-9 to TRBJ2-5; TRBD2 aligns across 7 bases. There are 14 residues in the CDR3. V lost 4 bases and J lost 5; bases outside the gene matches: 7. Germline V gives CDR1 SEHNR, CDR2 FQNEAQ (reference sequence). The CDR3 is CASSSFEAGETQYF. The CDR3 DNA is TGTGCCAGCAGCTCGTTTGAAGCGGGGGAGACCCAGTACTTC.

The chain uses TRBV20-1 and TRBJ1-2; TRBD1 might be the D (5 bases). Germline V gene lookup returns CDR1 DFQATT and CDR2 SNEGSKA (reference sequence). V gave up 4 bases and J gave up 8 bases, with 11 bases separating them. The CDR3 contains 11 residues. The chain's CDR3 is CSATGLGGYTF. The CDR3 DNA reads TGCAGTGCTACGGGACTGGGAGGCTACACCTTC.

The chain joins TRBV11-2 to TRBJ1-5; D is uncertain. V was trimmed by 1 base and J by 7 bases, leaving 5 bases between them. CDR1 is SGHAT, CDR2 FQNNGV, per germline. This CDR3 has 12 amino acids. CDR3 residues: CASSLGGQPQHF. The CDR3 DNA follows: TGTGCCAGCAGCTTAGGCGGCCAGCCCCAGCATTTT.

This chain uses TRBV27 with TRBJ2-3; 14 nucleotides agree with TRBD2. The CDR3 is 18 amino acids. Trimming removed 6 bases from V and 1 base from J; junction bases left unmatched: 9. The germline V gene encodes CDR1 MNHEY and CDR2 SMNVEV (reference sequence). As DNA, the CDR3 is TGTGCCAGCAGAGGATTTTGGGGACTAGCGGGGGGCACAGATACGCAGTATTTT. The encoded protein is CASRGFWGLAGGTDTQYF.

This chain joins TRBV7-6 and TRBJ1-3; D call uncertain. The CDR3 loop spans 15 amino acids. Trimming cost V 4 bases and J 0 bases, with 10 bases left between them. From germline, CDR1 is SGHVS and CDR2 FNYEAQ. The CDR3 region is CASSSPLISGNTIYF. The CDR3 DNA reads TGTGCCAGCAGCTCCCCGTTGATCTCTGGAAACACCATATATTTT.

The V gene is TRBV27, the J gene TRBJ2-3; D may match TRBD1 or TRBD2 (6 bases each). The germline CDR1 and CDR2 sequences are MNHEY and SMNVEV (reference sequence). V lost 2 bases and J lost 4, with 10 bases in between. This CDR3 has 14 residues. The CDR3 sequence is CASSLRGPADTQYF. The DNA of the CDR3 is TGTGCCAGCAGTTTACGGGGGCCCGCAGATACGCAGTATTTT.

The rearrangement joins TRBV4-3 to TRBJ2-7; 9 bases map to TRBD2. The germline CDR1 and CDR2 sequences are LGHNA and YSLEER. CDR3 size: 15 residues. The junction had 4 bases not matched to a gene; V was cut back by 1 base and J by 3 bases. The CDR3 nucleotides are TGCGCCAGCAGCCAAGGGCTAGCGGGGATCTACGAGCAGTACTTC. It translates to CASSQGLAGIYEQYF.

The sample holds one count of this clone. The chain is built from TRBV9 and TRBJ2-7, with D hard to call. This CDR3 is built from 14 residues. V lost 0 bases, J lost 2 bases, and 9 bases lay in between. CDR1 and CDR2 (germline): SGDLS, YYNGEE. The CDR3 reads CASSVGSGTYEQYF. The CDR3 DNA reads TGTGCCAGCAGCGTAGGGAGTGGAACCTACGAGCAGTACTTC.

This chain joins TRBV4-1 and TRBJ2-2, with 7 bases aligning to TRBD2. The CDR3 loop spans 15 amino acids. J was trimmed by 2 bases and V by 4 bases; bases with no gene match: 4. The germline CDR1 and CDR2 sequences are MGHRA and YSYEKL. The CDR3, as DNA: TGCGCCAGCAGCCTGGGGACTATCAACACCGGGGAGCTGTTTTTT. This encodes CASSLGTINTGELFF.

The chain has TRBV5-6 and TRBJ2-5; 7 nucleotides agree with TRBD1. Looked up from germline, CDR1 is SGHDT and CDR2 is YYEEEE. With 2 bases clipped from V and 0 bases from J, the junction kept 10 bases outside the gene matches. This CDR3 region has 17 residues. CDR3 sequence: CASSFYIPGTDQETQYF. Here the CDR3 DNA reads TGTGCCAGCAGCTTTTACATACCCGGGACAGACCAAGAGACCCAGTACTTC.

The V gene is TRBV7-9, the J gene TRBJ1-2; D remains ambiguous. In germline, CDR1 is SEHNR, CDR2 FQNEAQ (reference sequence). This CDR3 spans 11 amino acids. The V gene lost 5 bases and the J gene lost 7 bases, with 8 bases spanning the gap. The CDR3 DNA follows: TGTGCCAGCAGCCTCACTTTTGGCTACACCTTC. Translating it yields CASSLTFGYTF.

V and J are TRBV11-2 and TRBJ2-7; D is undetermined. Trimming removed 1 base from V and 6 bases from J, with 10 bases in between. Germline V lookup: CDR1 SGHAT, CDR2 FQNNGV. The CDR3 runs to 13 residues. CDR3 in amino acids: CASSLGMPREQYF. CDR3 nucleotide sequence: TGTGCCAGCAGCTTAGGGATGCCCCGCGAGCAGTACTTC.

The V and J genes are TRBV7-2 and TRBJ1-2; D unresolved. CDR3 size: 14 residues. Germline lookup yields CDR1 SGHTA and CDR2 FQGNSA. The germline V and J ends were trimmed by 1 base and 6 bases, with 12 bases remaining between them. In nucleotides, the CDR3 is TGTGCCAGCAGCTTAGTGGTCCGAGACGATGGCTACACCTTC. It codes for CASSLVVRDDGYTF.

CDR3 sequence: CASSQEPGVRNSPLHF. The CDR3 DNA reads TGCGCCAGCAGCCAAGAACCAGGGGTCCGAAATTCACCCCTCCACTTT. The chain carries TRBV4-1 and TRBJ1-6; the D gene is possibly TRBD1 (6 bases). CDR1 and CDR2 from the germline V gene are MGHRA and YSYEKL. The CDR3 consists of 16 residues. The V gene lost 0 bases and the J gene lost 7 bases, with 13 bases spanning the gap.

This chain links TRBV7-2 with TRBJ2-7; D might be TRBD2 (6 bases). Per germline, CDR1 SGHTA and CDR2 FQGNSA. Trimming shortened V by 4 bases and J by 2 bases, and 21 bases separated the two germline ends. The CDR3 loop spans 17 amino acids. The CDR3 coding sequence is TGTGCCAGCAGCTCCGGCTGGGGCGAACCGGGAGCCTACGAGCAGTACTTC. As protein: CASSSGWGEPGAYEQYF.

The chain links TRBV11-2 to TRBJ2-7; 8 nucleotides match TRBD2. The ends lost 4 bases at V and 6 bases at J; junction bases unmatched: 11. The length of the CDR3 is 15 residues. CDR1 is SGHAT, CDR2 FQNNGV, per germline. In DNA, the CDR3 is TGTGCCAGCAGCTCTCCCCCCCCGGGAGGGACCGAGCAGTACTTC. This sequence encodes CASSSPPPGGTEQYF.

CDR3 region: CASSEVLTSGRYEQYF. In DNA form, the CDR3 reads TGTGCCAGCAGTGAAGTGTTGACTAGCGGGAGGTACGAGCAGTACTTC. The chain carries TRBV2 and TRBJ2-7; TRBD2 aligns across 13 bases. V shed 1 base and J 4 bases; nucleotides not matched to a gene: 4. Germline V gene lookup returns CDR1 SNHLY and CDR2 FYNNEI. The CDR3 has 16 amino acids.